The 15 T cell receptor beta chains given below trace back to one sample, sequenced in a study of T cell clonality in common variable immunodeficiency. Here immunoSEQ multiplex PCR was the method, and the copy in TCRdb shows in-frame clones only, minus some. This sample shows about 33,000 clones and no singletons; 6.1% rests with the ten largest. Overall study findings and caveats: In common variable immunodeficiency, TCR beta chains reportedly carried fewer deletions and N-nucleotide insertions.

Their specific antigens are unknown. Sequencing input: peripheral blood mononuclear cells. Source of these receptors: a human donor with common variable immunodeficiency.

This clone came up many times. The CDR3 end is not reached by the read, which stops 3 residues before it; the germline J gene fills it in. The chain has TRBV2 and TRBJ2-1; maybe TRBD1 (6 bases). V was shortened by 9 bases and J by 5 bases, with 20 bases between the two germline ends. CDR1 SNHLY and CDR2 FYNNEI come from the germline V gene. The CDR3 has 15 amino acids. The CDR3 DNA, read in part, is TGTGCCAGGTCCAGGGGAAAAGGTCGTAACAATGAG. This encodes CARSRGKGRNNE. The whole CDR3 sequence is CARSRGKGRNNEQFF.

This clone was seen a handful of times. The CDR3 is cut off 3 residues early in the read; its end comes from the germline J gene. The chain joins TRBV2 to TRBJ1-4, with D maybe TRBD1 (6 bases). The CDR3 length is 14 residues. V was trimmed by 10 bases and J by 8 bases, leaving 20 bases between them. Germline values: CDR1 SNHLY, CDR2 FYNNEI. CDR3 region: CATLKGQIKEKLFF. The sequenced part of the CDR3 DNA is TGTGCCACGTTAAAAGGACAGATTAAGGAAAAA.

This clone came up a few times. Partial CDR3 DNA: TGTGCAAGTCGCTTAGCTACCACAGGGGCTAACTATGGC. This gives the protein CASRLATTGANYG. The complete CDR3 protein is CASRLATTGANYGYTF. This sequence joins TRBV7-2 and TRBJ1-2; 7 nucleotides align to TRBD1. The read halts 3 residues ahead of the CDR3 end, with the missing end drawn from the germline J gene. This CDR3 comprises 16 residues. Germline CDR1 SGHTA, CDR2 FQGNSA.

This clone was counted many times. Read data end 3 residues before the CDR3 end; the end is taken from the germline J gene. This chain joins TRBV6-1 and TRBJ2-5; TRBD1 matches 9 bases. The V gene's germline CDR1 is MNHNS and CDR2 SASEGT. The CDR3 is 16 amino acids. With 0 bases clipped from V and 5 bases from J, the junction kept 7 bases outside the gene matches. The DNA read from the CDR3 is TGTGCCAGCAGTGAAGCGATGGGACAGGGACTGGAGACC. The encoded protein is CASSEAMGQGLET. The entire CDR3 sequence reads CASSEAMGQGLETQYF.

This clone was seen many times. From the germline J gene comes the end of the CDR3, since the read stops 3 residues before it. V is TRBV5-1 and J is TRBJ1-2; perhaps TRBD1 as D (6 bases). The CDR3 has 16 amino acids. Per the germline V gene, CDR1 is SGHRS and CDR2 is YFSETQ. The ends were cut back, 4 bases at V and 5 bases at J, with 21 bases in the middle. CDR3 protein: CASSPEGETGIYGYTF. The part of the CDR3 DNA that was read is TGCGCCAGCAGCCCCGAGGGGGAGACGGGAATTTATGGC.

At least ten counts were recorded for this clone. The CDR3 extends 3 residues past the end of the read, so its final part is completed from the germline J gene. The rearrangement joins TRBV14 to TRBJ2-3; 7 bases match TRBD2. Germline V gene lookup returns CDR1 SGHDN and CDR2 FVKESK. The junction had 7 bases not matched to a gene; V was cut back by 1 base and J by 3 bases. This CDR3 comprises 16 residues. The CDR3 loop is CASSQVGGTATDTQYF. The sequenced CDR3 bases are TGTGCCAGCAGCCAAGTCGGGGGGACGGCGACAGATACG.

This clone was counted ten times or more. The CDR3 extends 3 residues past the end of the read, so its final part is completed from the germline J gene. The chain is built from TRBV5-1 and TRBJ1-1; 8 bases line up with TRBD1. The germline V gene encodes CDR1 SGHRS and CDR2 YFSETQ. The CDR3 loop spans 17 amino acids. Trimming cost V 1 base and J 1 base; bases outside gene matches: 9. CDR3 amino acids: CASSLSSGGDENTEAFF. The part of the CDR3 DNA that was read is TGCGCCAGCAGCTTGTCGTCAGGGGGCGACGAGAACACTGAA.

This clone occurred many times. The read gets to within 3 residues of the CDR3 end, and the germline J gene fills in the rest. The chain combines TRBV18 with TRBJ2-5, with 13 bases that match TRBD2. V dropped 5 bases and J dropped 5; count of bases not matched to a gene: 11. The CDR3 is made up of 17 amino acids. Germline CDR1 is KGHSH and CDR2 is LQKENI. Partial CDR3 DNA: TGTGCCAGCTCATCCGGACTAGCGGGGGCCGGCGGGGAGACC. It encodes CASSSGLAGAGGET. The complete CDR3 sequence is CASSSGLAGAGGETQYF.

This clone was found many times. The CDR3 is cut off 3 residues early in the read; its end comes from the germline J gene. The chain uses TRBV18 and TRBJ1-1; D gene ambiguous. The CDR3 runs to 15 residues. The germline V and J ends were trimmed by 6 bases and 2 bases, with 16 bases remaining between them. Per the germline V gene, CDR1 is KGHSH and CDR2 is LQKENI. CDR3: CASSERRQLNTEAFF. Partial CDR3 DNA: TGTGCCAGCTCGGAAAGGCGGCAGTTAAACACTGAA.

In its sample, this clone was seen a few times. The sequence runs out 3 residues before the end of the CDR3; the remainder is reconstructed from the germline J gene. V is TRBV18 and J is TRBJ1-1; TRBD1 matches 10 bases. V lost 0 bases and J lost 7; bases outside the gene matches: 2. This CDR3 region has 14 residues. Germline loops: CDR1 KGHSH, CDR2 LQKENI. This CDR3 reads CASSPPGTGDEAFF. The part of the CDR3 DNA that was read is TGTGCCAGCTCACCACCCGGGACAGGGGATGAA.

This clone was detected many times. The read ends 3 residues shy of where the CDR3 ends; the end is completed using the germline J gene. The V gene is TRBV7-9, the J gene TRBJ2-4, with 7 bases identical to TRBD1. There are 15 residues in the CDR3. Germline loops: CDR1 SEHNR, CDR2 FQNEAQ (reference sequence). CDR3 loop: CASSPTGAAEINQYF. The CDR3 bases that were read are TGTGCCAGCAGCCCTACAGGGGCAGCAGAGATCAAT.

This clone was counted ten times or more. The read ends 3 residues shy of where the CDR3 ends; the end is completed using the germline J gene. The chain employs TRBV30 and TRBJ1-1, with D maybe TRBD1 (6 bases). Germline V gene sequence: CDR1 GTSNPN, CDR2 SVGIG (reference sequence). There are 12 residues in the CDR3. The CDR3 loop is CAWRQALERAFF. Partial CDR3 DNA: TGTGCCTGGCGACAGGCCCTCGAGCGG.

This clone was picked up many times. The CDR3 bases that were read are TGCGCCAGCAGCTTGGGGGCCTGGGACAGGGACTACAATGAG. Its translation: CASSLGAWDRDYNE. The complete CDR3 reads CASSLGAWDRDYNEQFF. J is TRBJ2-1 and V is TRBV5-1; TRBD1 aligns across 9 bases. The sequenced fragment ends 3 residues before the CDR3 boundary, so the rest is inferred from the germline J gene. The CDR3 runs to 17 residues. The V gene's germline CDR1 is SGHRS and CDR2 YFSETQ. Trimming at V came to 0 bases and at J to 3 bases, leaving 7 bases not matched to a gene. Full variable domain (missing parts from reference TRBV5-1 and TRBJ2-1): KAGVTQTPRYLIKTRGQQVTLSCSPISGHRSVSWYQQTPGQGLQFLFEYFSETQRNKGNFPGRFSGRQFSNSRSEMNVSTLELGDSALYLCASSLGAWDRDYNEQFFGPGTRLTVL.

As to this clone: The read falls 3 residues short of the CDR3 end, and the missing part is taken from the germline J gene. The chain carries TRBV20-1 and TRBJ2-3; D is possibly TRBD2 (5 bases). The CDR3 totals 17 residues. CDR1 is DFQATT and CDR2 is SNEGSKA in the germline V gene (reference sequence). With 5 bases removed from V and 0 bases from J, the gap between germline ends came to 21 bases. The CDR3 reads CSAGVATGLTSTDTQYF. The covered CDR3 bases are TGCAGTGCTGGTGTAGCGACCGGATTGACTAGCACAGATACG.

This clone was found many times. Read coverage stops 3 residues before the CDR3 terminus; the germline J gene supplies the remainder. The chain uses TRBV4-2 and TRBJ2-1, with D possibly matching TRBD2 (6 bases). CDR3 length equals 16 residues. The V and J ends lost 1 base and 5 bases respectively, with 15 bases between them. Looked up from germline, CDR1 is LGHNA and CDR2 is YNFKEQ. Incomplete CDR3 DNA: TGTGCCAGCAGCCAAGTCACGACTAGGTCCAACAATGAG. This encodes CASSQVTTRSNNE. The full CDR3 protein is CASSQVTTRSNNEQFF.